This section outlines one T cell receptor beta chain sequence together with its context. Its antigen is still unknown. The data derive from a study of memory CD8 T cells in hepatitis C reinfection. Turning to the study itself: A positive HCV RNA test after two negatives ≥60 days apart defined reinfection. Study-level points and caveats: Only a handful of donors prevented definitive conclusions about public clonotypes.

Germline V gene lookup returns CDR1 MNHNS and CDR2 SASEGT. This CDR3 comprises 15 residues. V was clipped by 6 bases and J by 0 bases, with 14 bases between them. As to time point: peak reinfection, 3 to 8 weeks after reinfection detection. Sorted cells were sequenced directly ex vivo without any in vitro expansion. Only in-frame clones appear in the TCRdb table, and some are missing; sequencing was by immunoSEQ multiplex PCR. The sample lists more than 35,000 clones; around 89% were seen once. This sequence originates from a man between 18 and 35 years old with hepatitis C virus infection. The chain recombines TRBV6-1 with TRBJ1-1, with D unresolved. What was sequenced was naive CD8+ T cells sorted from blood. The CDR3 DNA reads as TGTGCCAGCAGCCTAAAAGGACTGATGAACACTGAAGCTTTCTTT. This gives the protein CASSLKGLMNTEAFF.